These 27 T cell receptor beta chains share one sample of origin, sequenced in a study of vaccination effects on CD4 cells after COVID-19. Sequencing in the ViraFEST assay came after antigen-specific CD4+ T cells had been expanded with viral peptide pools, which were used to stimulate PBMC. Subsequent to a culture period of about nine days, CD4+ T cells were isolated. The person had PCR-confirmed SARS-CoV-2 infection between March and December 2020. The antigens these receptors bind are not known. Data came from immunoSEQ multiplex PCR; TCRdb stores just in-frame clones and leaves some out. The sample yields about 27,000 clones, under 75% seen once. The sample consisted of CD4+ T cells from PBMCs cultured with SARS-CoV-2 spike peptides, taken before COVID-19 vaccination. These receptor sequences come from a human donor who had a prior SARS-CoV-2 infection.

This chain joins TRBV30 and TRBJ2-4; maybe TRBD2 (6 bases). The CDR3 extends over 15 amino acids. Trimming took 0 bases from V and 8 from J, leaving 17 bases between them. Germline CDR1 is GTSNPN and CDR2 is SVGIG (reference sequence). The CDR3 reads CAWSVHRAGLYIQYF. The CDR3 DNA reads TGTGCCTGGAGTGTACACCGAGCGGGCTTGTACATTCAGTACTTC.

This chain links TRBV29-1 with TRBJ2-5; D is uncertain. In germline, CDR1 is SQVTM, CDR2 ANQGSEA. Trimming stripped 4 bases from V and 1 base from J, with 4 bases between. The CDR3 has 11 residues. The CDR3 loop reads CSVGSQETQYF. CDR3 nucleotides: TGCAGCGTTGGCAGCCAAGAGACCCAGTACTTC.

This clone was detected only a few times. CDR3 nucleotide sequence: TGTGCCAGCAGCTCCCCCGGGACAACATCCTACGAGCAGTACTTC. Its protein product is CASSSPGTTSYEQYF. This rearrangement joins TRBV7-6 to TRBJ2-7, with a weak D call TRBD1 (6 bases). The V and J ends lost 4 bases and 1 base respectively, with 14 bases between them. Germline CDR1 reads SGHVS; CDR2 reads FNYEAQ. The CDR3 length is 15 residues.

The genes are TRBV28 and TRBJ2-7; either TRBD1 or TRBD2 may fit D (5 bases each). The CDR3 runs to 14 residues. Trimming pared 3 bases from V and 4 bases from J, leaving 13 bases between. Germline V CDR1 and CDR2: MDHEN, SYDVKM. CDR3: CASSFPGTQYEQYF. The CDR3, as DNA: TGTGCCAGCAGTTTCCCCGGGACCCAATACGAGCAGTACTTC. Full variable domain (remainder filled in from reference TRBV28 and TRBJ2-7): DVKVTQSSRYLVKRTGEKVFLECVQDMDHENMFWYRQDPGLGLRLIYFSYDVKMKEKGDIPEGYSVSREKKERFSLILESASTNQTSMYLCASSFPGTQYEQYFGPGTRLTVT.

The genes are TRBV7-2 and TRBJ2-7; weak D call: TRBD1 (5 bases). The V end lost 3 bases, the J end lost 6 bases, and 12 bases lay between the germline ends. The CDR3 length is 13 residues. Germline values: CDR1 SGHTA, CDR2 FQGNSA. The CDR3 DNA is TGTGCCAGCAGCTTCACCCAGGGATCCGAGCAGTACTTC. This gives the protein CASSFTQGSEQYF.

This chain uses TRBV10-2 with TRBJ2-7; weak D call: TRBD1 (5 bases). Trimming stripped 7 bases from V and 2 bases from J, with 9 bases between. Germline CDR1 is WSHSY and CDR2 is SAAADI. The CDR3 runs to 12 residues. The CDR3 protein is CASTDRAYEQYF. The CDR3 coding sequence is TGCGCCAGCACCGACAGAGCCTACGAGCAGTACTTC.

This clone was detected only a few times. This chain uses TRBV2 with TRBJ2-1; a possible D gene is TRBD1 (6 bases). Per the germline V gene, CDR1 is SNHLY and CDR2 is FYNNEI. Trimming cost V 5 bases and J 6 bases, with 17 bases left between them. This CDR3 contains 15 residues. The CDR3 coding sequence is TGTGCCAGCAGTTTGGGGACAATCAGGGGCAATGAGCAGTTCTTC. Its protein product is CASSLGTIRGNEQFF.

This clone has more than one count but fewer than ten. The chain recombines TRBV14 with TRBJ2-5; a weak D match, TRBD1 (5 bases). The germline gives CDR1 SGHDN, CDR2 FVKESK. Trimming stripped 1 base from V and 7 bases from J, with 16 bases between. The CDR3 spans 15 residues. The CDR3 DNA reads TGTGCCAGCAGCCAAGCAGGGCAGACATGGGGGACCCAGTACTTC. Translated, it gives CASSQAGQTWGTQYF.

This clone has just a few counts. The rearrangement links TRBV2 to TRBJ1-2; weak D call: TRBD1 (5 bases). This CDR3 has 13 residues. The V gene lost 4 bases and the J gene lost 7 bases, with 13 bases spanning the gap. Germline CDR1 reads SNHLY; CDR2 reads FYNNEI. The CDR3 DNA sequence: TGTGCCAGCAGTGGACAGCGGGACCCTGGCTACACCTTC. Translated, it gives CASSGQRDPGYTF.

The rearrangement joins TRBV19 to TRBJ2-2, with a weak D call TRBD2 (5 bases). The CDR3 extends over 14 amino acids. The V end was cut by 7 bases, the J end by 0 bases, with 9 bases between. Per the germline V gene, CDR1 is LNHDA and CDR2 is SQIVND (reference sequence). Here the CDR3 reads CASKRQPNTGELFF. Written as DNA, the CDR3 is TGTGCCAGTAAGCGGCAGCCGAACACCGGGGAGCTGTTTTTT.

The chain joins TRBV6-5 to TRBJ1-2; D might be TRBD1 (6 bases). CDR1 is MNHEY, CDR2 SVGAGI, per germline. There are 16 residues in the CDR3. V lost 2 bases, J lost 8 bases, and 21 bases lay in between. The CDR3 coding sequence is TGTGCCAGCAGTTACACCGCAGGGGTCCAAGGAAGCGGCTACACCTTC. It codes for CASSYTAGVQGSGYTF.

V and J are TRBV7-8 and TRBJ2-7, with TRBD2 matching over 8 bases. The V gene's germline CDR1 is SGHVS and CDR2 FQNEAQ. CDR3 length: 14 amino acids. V gave up 7 bases and J gave up 2 bases; unmatched junction bases: 7. The CDR3 reads CASTTPGGAYEQYF. The CDR3 region has the DNA TGTGCCAGCACCACCCCCGGGGGGGCCTACGAGCAGTACTTC.

The V call is TRBV9, the J call TRBJ1-2; D may be TRBD1 (5 bases). This CDR3 has 15 amino acids. V gave up 4 bases and J gave up 6 bases, with 19 bases separating them. Germline assignment: CDR1 SGDLS and CDR2 YYNGEE. CDR3 amino acids: CASSPPMGGRDGYTF. CDR3 DNA: TGTGCCAGCAGCCCCCCGATGGGGGGGAGGGATGGCTACACCTTC.

The gene calls are TRBV7-9 and TRBJ1-1, with D possibly TRBD1 on 5 matching bases. CDR1 is SEHNR and CDR2 is FQNEAQ in the germline V gene (reference sequence). This CDR3 comprises 16 residues. Trimming cost V 1 base and J 5 bases, with 17 bases left between them. The CDR3 DNA reads TGTGCCAGCAGCTTAGTCCAGGGATTATCTGGTACTGAAGCTTTCTTT. It codes for CASSLVQGLSGTEAFF.

This sequence joins TRBV10-3 and TRBJ2-2, with D perhaps TRBD2 (6 bases). Germline values: CDR1 ENHRY, CDR2 SYGVKD. Trimming pared 8 bases from V and 0 bases from J, leaving 19 bases between. CDR3 length: 17 residues. This CDR3 is CAIGGSGLTANTGELFF. DNA of the CDR3: TGTGCCATCGGAGGTAGCGGCCTTACCGCGAACACCGGGGAGCTGTTTTTT.

The gene calls are TRBV2 and TRBJ1-2; 9 bases map to TRBD1. Germline trimming cut 8 bases from V and 8 bases from J; bases unmatched to any gene: 3. The CDR3 consists of 11 residues. The germline V gene has CDR1 SNHLY and CDR2 FYNNEI. CDR3 sequence (DNA): TGTGCCAGCGGGACAGGGTTCGGCTACACCTTC. This translates into CASGTGFGYTF. The full variable domain, in which reference TRBV2 and TRBJ1-2 provide the parts outside the CDR3, is EPEVTQTPSHQVTQMGQEVILRCVPISNHLYFYWYRQILGQKVEFLVSFYNNEISEKSEIFDDQFSVERPDGSNFTLKIRSTKLEDSAMYFCASGTGFGYTFGSGTRLTVV.

This rearrangement joins TRBV30 to TRBJ1-1; D call uncertain. V dropped 3 bases and J dropped 2 bases, with 10 bases sitting between them. Germline CDR1 reads GTSNPN; CDR2 reads SVGIG (reference sequence). There are 13 residues in the CDR3. CDR3 region: CAWRPQLNTEAFF. The CDR3 region has the DNA TGTGCCTGGAGGCCGCAGTTAAACACTGAAGCTTTCTTT.

V gene TRBV9 combines with J gene TRBJ2-1, with D possibly being TRBD1 (7 bases). The CDR3 contains 16 residues. Germline V gene lookup returns CDR1 SGDLS and CDR2 YYNGEE. V was clipped by 0 bases and J by 5 bases, with 15 bases between them. CDR3 nucleotide sequence: TGTGCCAGCAGCGTAGGGGTGCAGGGGGGTCACAATGAGCAGTTCTTC. The encoded protein is CASSVGVQGGHNEQFF.

J is TRBJ2-7 and V is TRBV7-9; a possible D gene is TRBD1 (6 bases). The CDR3 consists of 15 residues. The V end was cut by 3 bases, the J end by 4 bases, with 16 bases between. Germline CDR1 is SEHNR and CDR2 is FQNEAQ (reference sequence). The CDR3 protein is CASSFGAGEWYEQYF. The CDR3 DNA follows: TGTGCCAGCAGCTTCGGGGCAGGGGAGTGGTACGAGCAGTACTTC.

The chain links TRBV27 to TRBJ1-4; 9 bases agree with TRBD1. Germline V lookup: CDR1 MNHEY, CDR2 SMNVEV (reference sequence). The CDR3 sequence is 14 residues long. The ends lost 6 bases at V and 3 bases at J; junction bases unmatched: 2. The CDR3 sequence: CASRGTGSNEKLFF. The CDR3 coding sequence is TGTGCCAGCAGGGGGACAGGGTCTAATGAAAAACTGTTTTTT.

There are a few counts of this clone. The V and J genes are TRBV11-2 and TRBJ2-2; 7 bases are a match to TRBD2. J lost 3 bases, V lost 2 bases, and 3 bases had no gene match. This CDR3 region has 15 residues. Per the germline V gene, CDR1 is SGHAT and CDR2 is FQNNGV. The CDR3 DNA is TGTGCCAGCAGCTTAAGGGAGGGAGACACCGGGGAGCTGTTTTTT. The encoded protein is CASSLREGDTGELFF.

Comment on this clone: Compared with germline, one end of the junction differs, possibly owing to a read error. The chain is built from TRBV30 and TRBJ1-6; D is ambiguous. Germline V gene sequence: CDR1 GTSNPN, CDR2 SVGIG (reference sequence). The CDR3 loop spans 13 amino acids. The CDR3 DNA follows: TGTGCCTGGAGGGCCCCGGGAGTTTCAGCCCTCCACTTT. Translation: CAWRAPGVSALHF. The variable domain in full, with the rest retrieved from reference TRBV30 and TRBJ1-6, is SQTIHQWPATLVQPVGSPLSLECTVEGTSNPNLYWYRQAAGRGLQLLFYSVGIGQISSEVPQNLSASRPQDRQFILSSKKLLLSDSGFYLCAWRAPGVSALHFGNGTRLTVT.

The chain is built from TRBV28 and TRBJ2-2; 11 nucleotides agree with TRBD2. After removal of 3 bases from V and 3 bases from J, the junction contained 6 bases not matched to a gene. Germline V gene lookup returns CDR1 MDHEN and CDR2 SYDVKM. The CDR3 has 17 amino acids. The chain's CDR3 is CASSFPALAGDTGELFF. The CDR3 region has the DNA TGTGCCAGCAGTTTCCCGGCACTAGCGGGAGACACCGGGGAGCTGTTTTTT.

The J gene is TRBJ2-3, the V gene TRBV5-1; D might be TRBD2 (6 bases). V was trimmed by 4 bases and J by 5 bases, leaving 14 bases between them. There are 14 residues in the CDR3. Germline V CDR1 and CDR2: SGHRS, YFSETQ. DNA of the CDR3: TGCGCCAGCAGCGGGAAAGCGCGGGGAGATACGCAGTATTTT. Encoded protein: CASSGKARGDTQYF.

The V gene is TRBV5-1, the J gene TRBJ1-2; TRBD1 is a possible D gene (6 bases). Germline-derived CDR1 and CDR2 are SGHRS and YFSETQ. V gave up 4 bases and J gave up 7 bases, with 17 bases separating them. The CDR3 has 14 residues. The CDR3 protein is CASSPSQGLGGYTF. The CDR3 coding sequence is TGCGCCAGCAGCCCATCGCAGGGGTTAGGTGGCTACACCTTC. The variable domain in full, with the rest retrieved from reference TRBV5-1 and TRBJ1-2, is KAGVTQTPRYLIKTRGQQVTLSCSPISGHRSVSWYQQTPGQGLQFLFEYFSETQRNKGNFPGRFSGRQFSNSRSEMNVSTLELGDSALYLCASSPSQGLGGYTFGSGTRLTVV.

The chain recombines TRBV3-1 (or the pseudogene TRBV3-2) with TRBJ2-1, with a tentative D call TRBD2 (6 bases). Trimming removed 9 bases at V and 9 bases at J, with 18 bases between. The germline CDR1 and CDR2 sequences are LGHDT and YNNKEL (reference sequence). The CDR3 totals 13 residues. The chain's CDR3 is CASHRPNGGEQFF. CDR3 in DNA: TGTGCCAGTCACCGGCCTAACGGGGGTGAGCAGTTCTTC.

This clone was observed a single time. The chain carries TRBV3-1 (or the pseudogene TRBV3-2) and TRBJ1-4; tentative D call: TRBD1 (5 bases). V was cut by 3 bases and J by 5 bases, with 10 bases left in between. CDR3 size: 14 residues. The germline gives CDR1 LGHDT, CDR2 YNNKEL (reference sequence). CDR3 residues: CASSHGTGNEKLFF. As DNA, the CDR3 is TGTGCCAGCAGCCATGGGACGGGGAATGAAAAACTGTTTTTT.